Below are 29 T cell receptor beta chains sequenced from a single sample in a study of spatial heterogeneity in lung cancer. Noted time point: sample taken at primary tumor resection. Whole RNA came from tumor, nontumor lung or frozen PBMC and was sequenced without being sorted. TCRdb analysed the 5' RACE reads with MiXCR anew, one entry per CDR3 protein. Among about 82,000 distinct CDR3 sequences, 10% to 15% were seen once, and the ten largest hold around 4.3%. The starting material was PBMCs, obtained at surgery. The receptors derive from a male donor with early-stage non-small cell lung cancer.

This clonotype appeared many times. V gene TRBV29-1 combines with J gene TRBJ1-2, with a possible D match to TRBD1 (5 bases). The CDR3 consists of 13 residues. CDR1 SQVTM and CDR2 ANQGSEA come from the germline V gene. Trimming cost V 3 bases and J 4 bases, with 12 bases left between them. CDR3 amino acids: CSVDNLGGYGYTF. The CDR3 DNA reads TGCAGCGTTGACAACTTGGGGGGCTATGGCTACACCTTC. The full variable domain, rest sourced from reference TRBV29-1 and TRBJ1-2, is SAVISQKPSRDICQRGTSLTIQCQVDSQVTMMFWYRQQPGQSLTLIATANQGSEATYESGFVIDKFPISRPNLTFSTLTVSNMSPEDSSIYLCSVDNLGGYGYTFGSGTRLTVV.

The table lists this clonotype with a few counts. V gene TRBV7-9 combines with J gene TRBJ2-1; D is unclear. The V end lost 2 bases, the J end lost 0 bases, and 8 bases lay between the germline ends. Per germline, CDR1 SEHNR and CDR2 FQNEAQ (reference sequence). The CDR3 consists of 15 residues. The CDR3 sequence: CASSLTGFSYNEQFF. The CDR3 region has the DNA TGTGCCAGCAGCTTAACCGGTTTCTCCTACAATGAGCAGTTCTTC. The variable domain in full, with the rest retrieved from reference TRBV7-9 and TRBJ2-1, is DTGVSQNPRHKITKRGQNVTFRCDPISEHNRLYWYRQTLGQGPEFLTYFQNEAQLEKSRLLSDRFSAERPKGSFSTLEIQRTEQGDSAMYLCASSLTGFSYNEQFFGPGTRLTVL.

The chain is built from TRBV10-1 and TRBJ2-5; D may be TRBD1 (5 bases). This CDR3 region has 14 residues. CDR1 and CDR2 (germline): WNHNN, SYGVQD (reference sequence). V lost 0 bases and J 1 base, leaving 6 bases between the germline ends. CDR3 sequence: CASSESTVQETQYF. The CDR3 nucleotides are TGCGCCAGCAGTGAGTCGACAGTCCAAGAGACCCAGTACTTC.

This clonotype was seen ten or more times. The CDR3 loop is CASSLDGFGTEAFF. For the CDR3, the DNA is TGTGCCAGCAGCTTAGACGGATTTGGCACTGAAGCTTTCTTT. The gene calls are TRBV7-9 and TRBJ1-1, with D hard to call. This CDR3 has 14 residues. Germline loops: CDR1 SEHNR, CDR2 FQNEAQ (reference sequence). Trimming took off 1 base at V and 4 bases at J, with 10 bases between the two ends. The entire variable domain, with the rest obtained from reference TRBV7-9 and TRBJ1-1, is as follows: DTGVSQNPRHKITKRGQNVTFRCDPISEHNRLYWYRQTLGQGPEFLTYFQNEAQLEKSRLLSDRFSAERPKGSFSTLEIQRTEQGDSAMYLCASSLDGFGTEAFFGQGTRLTVV.

The CDR3 protein is CASSLDLFSGANVLTF. The CDR3 DNA follows: TGTGCCAGCAGCTTGGATTTATTTTCTGGGGCCAACGTCCTGACTTTC. The V gene is TRBV5-6, the J gene TRBJ2-6, with D unclear. CDR1 and CDR2 (germline): SGHDT, YYEEEE. The CDR3 is 16 residues long. Trimming pared 0 bases from V and 1 base from J, leaving 8 bases between.

The chain employs TRBV5-4 and TRBJ2-1, with 8 bases identical to TRBD2. Trimming cost V 2 bases and J 6 bases; bases outside gene matches: 7. This CDR3 is built from 15 residues. Germline assignment: CDR1 SGHNT and CDR2 YYREEE (reference sequence). CDR3 in amino acids: CASSLMAGGINEQFF. CDR3 nucleotides: TGTGCCAGCAGCTTAATGGCGGGGGGAATCAATGAGCAGTTCTTC.

The chain employs TRBV10-3 and TRBJ1-1, with 8 positions matching TRBD1. The germline gives CDR1 ENHRY, CDR2 SYGVKD. J was trimmed by 4 bases and V by 11 bases; bases with no gene match: 9. The CDR3 sequence is 13 residues long. CDR3 region: CARTGQGGTEAFF. For the CDR3, the DNA is TGTGCCCGGACCGGACAGGGAGGCACTGAAGCTTTCTTT.

This clonotype was counted between two and nine times. This chain uses TRBV19 with TRBJ1-5, with TRBD1 matching 8 bases. V was clipped by 4 bases and J by 6 bases; unmatched bases: 5. CDR1 and CDR2 (germline): LNHDA, SQIVND (reference sequence). The CDR3 has 14 residues. CDR3 nucleotide sequence: TGTGCCAGTAGTACAGGGGGCGGAGGTCAGCCCCAGCATTTT. Its translation: CASSTGGGGQPQHF.

This clonotype was counted ten times or more. This chain links TRBV20-1 with TRBJ1-2; D not resolved. The germline V and J ends were trimmed by 4 bases and 2 bases, with 8 bases remaining between them. Germline CDR1 is DFQATT and CDR2 is SNEGSKA (reference sequence). The CDR3 contains 12 residues. The CDR3: CSAMDANYGYTF. The CDR3 region has the DNA TGCAGTGCTATGGACGCCAACTATGGCTACACCTTC.

This chain uses TRBV21-1 with TRBJ2-3; TRBD2 is taken as the D call from the table, unchecked against the DNA. TRBV21-1 is shown as a pseudogene. The CDR3 covers 17 residues. The CDR3 is CASSSPPPAGDTDTQYF. In DNA, the CDR3 is TGTGCCAGCAGCTCCCCACCCCCAGCGGGTGACACAGATACGCAGTATTTT.

This chain joins TRBV27 and TRBJ2-3; D call uncertain. The CDR3 runs to 13 residues. V was pared by 4 bases and J by 2 bases, with 7 bases between. Germline CDR1 and CDR2: MNHEY and SMNVEV (reference sequence). The CDR3 protein is CASSYHPTDTQYF. The CDR3 nucleotides read TGTGCCAGCAGTTATCACCCCACAGATACGCAGTATTTT.

This clonotype was found many times. This chain links TRBV2 with TRBJ1-5; TRBD1 might be the D (5 bases). CDR1 SNHLY and CDR2 FYNNEI come from the germline V gene. The V gene lost 3 bases and the J gene lost 0 bases, with 15 bases spanning the gap. The CDR3 totals 17 residues. CDR3 in DNA: TGTGCCAGCAGTGAGGGGGGTACCATCAATAGCAATCAGCCCCAGCATTTT. It is translated as CASSEGGTINSNQPQHF.

This clonotype occurred a few times. V gene TRBV6-1 combines with J gene TRBJ2-7; D unclear. Between the trimmed V and J ends, which lost 0 bases and 7 bases, there was a span of 16 bases. Germline lookup yields CDR1 MNHNS and CDR2 SASEGT. The CDR3 sequence is 15 residues long. CDR3 loop: CASSEAAWSSREQYF. CDR3 in DNA: TGTGCCAGCAGTGAAGCCGCTTGGTCCTCGAGGGAGCAGTACTTC.

The chain couples TRBV28 to TRBJ2-7, with a possible D match to TRBD1 (5 bases). The CDR3 loop spans 15 amino acids. V lost 5 bases and J lost 2, with 16 bases in between. Germline V gene sequence: CDR1 MDHEN, CDR2 SYDVKM. CDR3 residues: CASSPDSGRAYEQYF. CDR3 nucleotide sequence: TGTGCCAGCAGTCCCGACAGTGGGCGAGCCTACGAGCAGTACTTC.

The genes are TRBV5-1 and TRBJ1-2; D is possibly TRBD1 (6 bases). Germline V gives CDR1 SGHRS, CDR2 YFSETQ. The CDR3 has 14 amino acids. Between the trimmed V and J ends, which lost 5 bases and 8 bases, there was a span of 19 bases. CDR3 bases: TGCGCCAGCAGGGCGGACAGCCTTCGAGGAGGCTACACCTTC. This translates into CASRADSLRGGYTF.

This clonotype was observed a few times. V and J are TRBV7-9 and TRBJ1-4, with D uncertain. Between the trimmed V and J ends, which lost 4 bases and 3 bases, there was a span of 12 bases. The CDR3 extends over 15 amino acids. Germline assignment: CDR1 SEHNR and CDR2 FQNEAQ (reference sequence). The CDR3, as DNA: TGTGCCAGCAGCTCCCATAACACGGCTAATGAAAAACTGTTTTTT. Translating it yields CASSSHNTANEKLFF.

This clonotype was observed a few times. The chain is built from TRBV4-1 and TRBJ2-7; the D gene is possibly TRBD2 (5 bases). The CDR3 has 15 residues. Looked up from germline, CDR1 is MGHRA and CDR2 is YSYEKL. The germline V and J ends were trimmed by 4 bases and 0 bases, with 13 bases remaining between them. The CDR3 DNA reads TGCGCCAGCAGCCCCGGACTGTCCTCCTCCTACGAGCAGTACTTC. As protein: CASSPGLSSSYEQYF.

V and J are TRBV5-4 and TRBJ1-4, with 8 positions matching TRBD1. Germline-derived CDR1 and CDR2 are SGHNT and YYREEE (reference sequence). V dropped 0 bases and J dropped 3; count of bases not matched to a gene: 4. This CDR3 contains 16 residues. The CDR3 coding sequence is TGTGCCAGCAGCTTGGGAGGGGGACAGGCTAATGAAAAACTGTTTTTT. As protein: CASSLGGGQANEKLFF.

The chain carries TRBV2 and TRBJ2-1; D ambiguous. This CDR3 has 13 amino acids. Trimming pared 6 bases from V and 5 bases from J, leaving 11 bases between. Per germline, CDR1 SNHLY and CDR2 FYNNEI. The CDR3 sequence is CASSLDGNNEQFF. CDR3 DNA: TGTGCCAGCAGCCTGGACGGAAACAATGAGCAGTTCTTC.

The sample holds many counts of this clonotype. J is TRBJ1-6 and V is TRBV20-1, with TRBD1 as a possible D gene (5 bases). The CDR3 spans 13 residues. The ends were cut back, 6 bases at V and 7 bases at J, with 13 bases in the middle. CDR1 and CDR2 from the germline V gene are DFQATT and SNEGSKA (reference sequence). The CDR3, as DNA: TGCAGTGCAGTGACGGCAGGGAATTCACCCCTCCACTTT. Translation: CSAVTAGNSPLHF.

This clonotype was seen only a few times. The chain links TRBV20-1 to TRBJ2-4; D possibly corresponds to TRBD2 (6 bases). This CDR3 is 16 amino acids long. The germline CDR1 and CDR2 sequences are DFQATT and SNEGSKA (reference sequence). V was cut by 0 bases and J by 1 base, with 13 bases left in between. CDR3 nucleotides: TGCAGTGCTAGAGATCGGGGGAATTGGGCCAAAAACATTCAGTACTTC. Amino acids: CSARDRGNWAKNIQYF.

In its sample, this clonotype was seen a few times. The chain links TRBV3-1 to TRBJ2-7; 9 positions agree with TRBD2. The junction had 7 bases not matched to a gene; V was cut back by 2 bases and J by 5 bases. From germline, CDR1 is LGHDT and CDR2 YNNKEL (reference sequence). The CDR3 is 15 amino acids. The CDR3 DNA reads TGTGCCAGCAGCCAAATGGGCGGGAGGGCCCACGAGCAGTACTTC. It specifies CASSQMGGRAHEQYF.

This clonotype showed up many times. The V call is TRBV29-1, the J call TRBJ1-1; D not resolved. Looked up from germline, CDR1 is SQVTM and CDR2 is ANQGSEA. This CDR3 is 13 amino acids long. The germline V and J ends were trimmed by 5 bases and 4 bases, with 14 bases remaining between them. CDR3 nucleotide sequence: TGCAGCGTTCTGGACCCGGCGGGCACTGAAGCTTTCTTT. Translation: CSVLDPAGTEAFF. The full variable domain, completed using reference TRBV29-1 and TRBJ1-1, is SAVISQKPSRDICQRGTSLTIQCQVDSQVTMMFWYRQQPGQSLTLIATANQGSEATYESGFVIDKFPISRPNLTFSTLTVSNMSPEDSSIYLCSVLDPAGTEAFFGQGTRLTVV.

This clonotype was observed a handful of times. The chain employs TRBV6-6 and TRBJ2-4, with D perhaps TRBD2 (5 bases). V was pared by 2 bases and J by 9 bases, with 8 bases between. The CDR3 totals 12 residues. Germline assignment: CDR1 MNHNY and CDR2 SVGAGI (reference sequence). CDR3 nucleotide sequence: TGTGCCAGCAGTTACCCACTAGGCATTCAGTACTTC. Translating it yields CASSYPLGIQYF.

The chain links TRBV5-4 to TRBJ2-5; D is ambiguous. Germline loops: CDR1 SGHNT, CDR2 YYREEE (reference sequence). V gave up 5 bases and J gave up 0 bases, with 5 bases separating them. This CDR3 has 12 amino acids. The CDR3 is CASSPYQETQYF. The DNA of the CDR3 is TGTGCCAGCAGTCCGTACCAAGAGACCCAGTACTTC.

This clonotype has at least ten counts. The V gene is TRBV4-2, the J gene TRBJ1-1; D gene uncertain. Per the germline V gene, CDR1 is LGHNA and CDR2 is YNFKEQ. The CDR3 contains 16 residues. V lost 0 bases and J lost 1, with 12 bases in between. The CDR3 loop is CASSQESTKGNTEAFF. In nucleotides, the CDR3 is TGTGCCAGCAGCCAAGAAAGTACGAAGGGGAACACTGAAGCTTTCTTT.

This clonotype has just a few counts. This rearrangement joins TRBV28 to TRBJ2-2, with D perhaps being TRBD1 or TRBD2 (5 bases each). CDR3 length: 16 amino acids. Trimming took 7 bases from V and 6 from J, leaving 21 bases between them. The germline V gene encodes CDR1 MDHEN and CDR2 SYDVKM. DNA of the CDR3: TGTGCCAGCACCGGCTCTCTGGGGGATGGTGCCGGGGAGCTGTTTTTT. It is translated as CASTGSLGDGAGELFF.

This clonotype was picked up a small number of times. The chain uses TRBV24-1 and TRBJ2-2; 7 bases are a match to TRBD2. The germline V gene has CDR1 KGHDR and CDR2 SFDVKD. The CDR3 is 16 amino acids. V lost 9 bases to trimming and J lost 3 bases; unmatched junction nucleotides: 12. CDR3 residues: CATSGPGGWDTGELFF. The CDR3 nucleotides are TGTGCCACCTCGGGACCGGGGGGATGGGACACCGGGGAGCTGTTTTTT.

This clonotype was counted ten times or more. The rearrangement links TRBV3-1 to TRBJ1-5; a possible D gene is TRBD1 (5 bases). CDR1 LGHDT and CDR2 YNNKEL come from the germline V gene (reference sequence). Trimming stripped 3 bases from V and 7 bases from J, with 19 bases between. The CDR3 contains 16 residues. CDR3 sequence (DNA): TGTGCCAGCAGCCACGGGGGGGGGAGTGGAGGACAGCCCCAGCATTTT. Amino acid sequence: CASSHGGGSGGQPQHF.